The 8 T cell receptor beta chains given below trace back to one sample, sequenced in a study of control samples from healthy donors and cancer patients. This table comes from immunoSEQ multiplex PCR, and its TCRdb copy is limited to in-frame clones, with some not included. The sample has just under 150,000 clones, approximately 91% seen once. Sequenced: blood. Every receptor here comes from a man aged 30-40 years in good health.

The chain combines TRBV30 with TRBJ2-7; 10 bases fit TRBD1. Trimming removed 0 bases from V and 4 bases from J; junction bases left unmatched: 3. There are 14 residues in the CDR3. Looked up from germline, CDR1 is GTSNPN and CDR2 is SVGIG (reference sequence). CDR3 sequence reads: CAWSVGTGVYEQYF. The CDR3 DNA is TGTGCCTGGAGTGTGGGGACAGGGGTATACGAGCAGTACTTC.

V gene TRBV19 combines with J gene TRBJ2-7, with D tentatively TRBD2 (6 bases). With 3 bases removed from V and 9 bases from J, the gap between germline ends came to 15 bases. CDR1 LNHDA and CDR2 SQIVND come from the germline V gene (reference sequence). This CDR3 spans 13 amino acids. The CDR3 region is CASSIRDGGAQYF. DNA for the CDR3: TGTGCCAGTAGTATTCGGGACGGCGGGGCGCAGTACTTC.

This rearrangement joins TRBV7-8 to TRBJ1-5; a weak D match, TRBD1 (5 bases). V dropped 5 bases and J dropped 0 bases, with 8 bases sitting between them. The CDR3 runs 14 residues. Germline CDR1 and CDR2: SGHVS and FQNEAQ. CDR3 sequence (DNA): TGTGCCAGCAGCCGAGGACATAGCAATCAGCCCCAGCATTTT. Amino acid sequence: CASSRGHSNQPQHF. Based on the CDR3 plus reference TRBV7-8 and TRBJ1-5, the full variable domain is GAGVSQSPRYKVAKRGQDVALRCDPISGHVSLFWYQQALGQGPEFLTYFQNEAQLDKSGLPSDRFFAERPEGSVSTLKIQRTQQEDSAVYLCASSRGHSNQPQHFGDGTRLSIL.

The CDR3 region is CASSSGGREQYF. DNA of the CDR3: TGCGCCAGCAGCTCAGGGGGGCGGGAGCAGTACTTC. The J gene is TRBJ2-7, the V gene TRBV5-1, with a tentative D call TRBD1 (7 bases). The CDR3 runs 12 residues. V lost 3 bases, J lost 7 bases, and 11 bases lay in between. CDR1 and CDR2 (germline): SGHRS, YFSETQ.

This clone came up a few times. CDR3 loop: CASSESLDGVYEQYF. The CDR3 coding sequence is TGCGCCAGCAGTGAGAGTCTGGACGGAGTCTACGAGCAGTACTTC. This chain links TRBV10-1 with TRBJ2-7; D remains unclear. The V gene lost 2 bases and the J gene lost 3 bases, with 14 bases spanning the gap. This CDR3 comprises 15 residues. Germline V gene data show CDR1 as WNHNN and CDR2 as SYGVQD (reference sequence).

V usage is TRBV15 and J usage is TRBJ2-2; D is unclear. This CDR3 has 15 residues. Between the trimmed V and J ends, which lost 0 bases and 0 bases, there was a span of 5 bases. CDR1 and CDR2 (germline): LNHNV, YYDKDF (reference sequence). DNA for the CDR3: TGTGCCACCAGCAGAGACAGCGCGAACACCGGGGAGCTGTTTTTT. This codes for CATSRDSANTGELFF.

The chain links TRBV4-1 to TRBJ2-6; D may be TRBD1 (6 bases). CDR1 is MGHRA and CDR2 is YSYEKL in the germline V gene. The CDR3 has 18 residues. Trimming stripped 1 base from V and 0 bases from J, with 13 bases between. CDR3 loop: CASSQAGTSSSGANVLTF. The CDR3 DNA is TGCGCCAGCAGCCAAGCCGGGACATCTAGCTCTGGGGCCAACGTCCTGACTTTC.

The chain uses TRBV7-7 and TRBJ2-3; D might be TRBD1 (5 bases). CDR3 length: 15 amino acids. The germline V and J ends were trimmed by 1 base and 4 bases, with 12 bases remaining between them. CDR1 is SSHAT, CDR2 FNYEAQ, per germline (reference sequence). CDR3 DNA: TGTGCCAGCAGCTTAGGGCCAGGGCGAGCAGATACGCAGTATTTT. It is translated as CASSLGPGRADTQYF.